These 18 T cell receptor beta chains came from one sample sequenced in a study of T cells in Graves' hyperthyroidism and ophthalmopathy. Amplified TCR beta CDR3 regions came from RNA transcripts. The study used the HTBI primer set for a first-round RT-PCR of the TCR CDR3. TCRdb re-called the multiplex PCR reads with MiXCR, one entry per CDR3 protein. The table shows about 700,000 distinct CDR3 sequences, with 11% to 15% occurring only once. The specimen was blood. Receptors were obtained from a woman younger than 35 with Graves' hyperthyroidism.

This chain joins TRBV28 and TRBJ2-1, with 8 positions matching TRBD1. J gave up 4 bases and V 3 bases, and 8 bases lay outside the gene matches. CDR1 is MDHEN, CDR2 SYDVKM, per germline. The CDR3 is made up of 16 amino acids. CDR3 protein: CASSFPPRTGYNEQFF. The DNA of the CDR3 is TGTGCCAGCAGTTTCCCCCCTCGGACAGGGTACAATGAGCAGTTCTTC. The variable domain in full, with the rest retrieved from reference TRBV28 and TRBJ2-1, is DVKVTQSSRYLVKRTGEKVFLECVQDMDHENMFWYRQDPGLGLRLIYFSYDVKMKEKGDIPEGYSVSREKKERFSLILESASTNQTSMYLCASSFPPRTGYNEQFFGPGTRLTVL.

The chain employs TRBV28 and TRBJ1-2, with D tentatively TRBD1 (6 bases). Trimming removed 7 bases at V and 7 bases at J, with 22 bases between. Germline assignment: CDR1 MDHEN and CDR2 SYDVKM. The CDR3 is made up of 15 amino acids. The CDR3 sequence is CASKGEVARGGGYTF. In DNA form, the CDR3 reads TGTGCCAGCAAGGGGGAGGTAGCCCGAGGAGGTGGCTACACCTTC.

The chain recombines TRBV18 with TRBJ2-7; 7 nucleotides match TRBD1. Germline CDR1 and CDR2: KGHSH and LQKENI. J was trimmed by 4 bases and V by 4 bases; bases with no gene match: 10. The CDR3 loop spans 15 amino acids. CDR3 in DNA: TGTGCCAGCTCACTGAACCGGGACAGCCCATACGAGCAGTACTTC. Translating it yields CASSLNRDSPYEQYF.

The chain uses TRBV11-3 and TRBJ2-2; 12 bases agree with TRBD2. With V trimmed by 0 bases and J by 1 base, 9 bases remained unmatched. The CDR3 is made up of 20 amino acids. Germline lookup yields CDR1 SGHNT and CDR2 YENEEA. The CDR3 spells CASSLDLILAGGGNTGELFF. In DNA form, the CDR3 reads TGTGCCAGCAGCTTAGATTTAATACTAGCGGGAGGCGGGAACACCGGGGAGCTGTTTTTT.

This clonotype was detected a few times. The CDR3 here is CASKSRYEQYF. The CDR3 bases are TGTGCCAGCAAATCCCGCTACGAGCAGTACTTC. V usage is TRBV12-3 or TRBV12-4 and J usage is TRBJ2-7, with unresolved D. V gave up 7 bases and J gave up 3 bases, with 7 bases separating them. The CDR3 is made up of 11 amino acids.

This clonotype was detected a few times. This may be a read error: a much more frequent sequence differs by one nucleotide. The J gene is TRBJ2-7, the V gene TRBV28; D is unclear. V lost 2 bases to trimming and J lost 6 bases, with 8 bases between them. The CDR3 covers 12 residues. CDR1 is MDHEN, CDR2 SYDVKM, per germline. The CDR3 nucleotides read TGTGCCAGCAGTTTACCTGCCTGCGAGCAGTACTTC. Translation gives CASSLPACEQYF.

This clonotype was detected many times. The rearrangement links TRBV7-8 to TRBJ2-4; perhaps D is TRBD1 or TRBD2 (5 bases each). CDR3 length equals 17 residues. Germline values: CDR1 SGHVS, CDR2 FQNEAQ. The V gene lost 5 bases and the J gene lost 0 bases, with 17 bases spanning the gap. The CDR3: CASSPPPGRLAKNIQYF. The CDR3 bases are TGTGCCAGCAGCCCCCCCCCGGGACGGTTAGCCAAAAACATTCAGTACTTC.

There are many counts of this clonotype. The V and J genes are TRBV7-2 and TRBJ2-7; the D gene is possibly TRBD2 (6 bases). The CDR3 spans 13 residues. Per the germline V gene, CDR1 is SGHTA and CDR2 is FQGNSA. The V end lost 5 bases, the J end lost 4 bases, and 12 bases lay between the germline ends. The CDR3 reads CASSRREAYEQYF. CDR3 sequence (DNA): TGTGCCAGCAGCCGCAGGGAGGCTTACGAGCAGTACTTC.

The genes are TRBV20-1 and TRBJ2-7; TRBD1 is a possible D gene (5 bases). Germline-derived CDR1 and CDR2 are DFQATT and SNEGSKA (reference sequence). Trimming removed 2 bases from V and 0 bases from J, with 14 bases in between. This CDR3 contains 15 residues. The CDR3 loop reads CSARPLQVLSYEQYF. The CDR3 nucleotides read TGCAGTGCTAGACCATTACAGGTACTCTCCTACGAGCAGTACTTC.

In its sample, this clonotype was seen many times. The chain links TRBV12-3 or TRBV12-4 to TRBJ2-4; 9 positions agree with TRBD1. V dropped 7 bases and J dropped 4; count of bases not matched to a gene: 5. The CDR3 sequence is 14 residues long. This chain's CDR3 is CASTPGTGKNIQYF. CDR3 DNA: TGTGCCAGCACCCCCGGGACAGGGAAAAACATTCAGTACTTC.

This clonotype showed up many times. This rearrangement joins TRBV2 to TRBJ2-7; 8 bases agree with TRBD2. With 4 bases clipped from V and 6 bases from J, the junction kept 8 bases outside the gene matches. Germline CDR1 SNHLY, CDR2 FYNNEI. This CDR3 has 14 amino acids. The CDR3 bases are TGTGCCAGCAGTGTAGGGACGGGGGGGAGCGAGCAGTACTTC. It specifies CASSVGTGGSEQYF. Filled out from reference TRBV2 and TRBJ2-7, the complete variable domain reads EPEVTQTPSHQVTQMGQEVILRCVPISNHLYFYWYRQILGQKVEFLVSFYNNEISEKSEIFDDQFSVERPDGSNFTLKIRSTKLEDSAMYFCASSVGTGGSEQYFGPGTRLTVT.

Only a few counts were recorded for this clonotype. The CDR3 sequence is CASSQGGGPFGGELFF. The DNA of the CDR3 is TGTGCCAGCAGCCAAGGAGGAGGTCCATTTGGCGGGGAGCTGTTTTTT. The V and J genes are TRBV4-2 and TRBJ2-2; D perhaps matches TRBD2 (5 bases). The CDR3 is 16 residues long. The germline V gene encodes CDR1 LGHNA and CDR2 YNFKEQ. V lost 1 base and J lost 7, with 16 bases in between.

This clonotype was counted at least ten times. The rearrangement joins TRBV7-2 to TRBJ1-1; D is unresolved. There are 14 residues in the CDR3. Trimming cost V 5 bases and J 4 bases, with 14 bases left between them. Germline assignment: CDR1 SGHTA and CDR2 FQGNSA. Written as DNA, the CDR3 is TGTGCCAGCAGCCTTGGGAGTTTGGGCACTGAAGCTTTCTTT. Protein: CASSLGSLGTEAFF. Looking up the rest from reference TRBV7-2 and TRBJ1-1 gives the full variable domain: GAGVSQSPSNKVTEKGKDVELRCDPISGHTALYWYRQSLGQGLEFLIYFQGNSAPDKSGLPSDRFSAERTGGSVSTLTIQRTQQEDSAVYLCASSLGSLGTEAFFGQGTRLTVV.

The table lists this clonotype with many counts. The junction differs from germline at one of its ends, possibly a read error. The rearrangement joins TRBV12-3 or TRBV12-4 to TRBJ2-1; D unclear. CDR3 length: 14 residues. CDR3 sequence (DNA): TGTGCCAGCAGCTTAGCTCCCTCCTACAATGAGCAGTTCTTC. Translated: CASSLAPSYNEQFF.

This clonotype came up a few times. This chain uses TRBV9 with TRBJ1-2, with D tentatively TRBD1 (5 bases). V lost 4 bases and J 8 bases, leaving 15 bases between the germline ends. The germline gives CDR1 SGDLS, CDR2 YYNGEE. The CDR3 has 13 amino acids. CDR3 residues: CASSPRGARGYTF. In DNA form, the CDR3 reads TGTGCCAGCAGCCCCAGAGGGGCAAGGGGCTACACCTTC.

This clonotype was picked up a small number of times. This chain links TRBV25-1 with TRBJ1-3; a possible D gene is TRBD1 (6 bases). CDR1 is MGHDK and CDR2 is SYGVNS in the germline V gene. The CDR3 has 15 amino acids. V dropped 8 bases and J dropped 4 bases, with 18 bases sitting between them. In nucleotides, the CDR3 is TGTGCCAGCGGAGGCTACAGGGATTCCGGAAACACCATATATTTT. Translated: CASGGYRDSGNTIYF. Full variable domain (rest looked up from reference TRBV25-1 and TRBJ1-3): EADIYQTPRYLVIGTGKKITLECSQTMGHDKMYWYQQDPGMELHLIHYSYGVNSTEKGDLSSESTVSRIRTEHFPLTLESARPSHTSQYLCASGGYRDSGNTIYFGEGSWLTVV.

V usage is TRBV27 and J usage is TRBJ2-6, with 9 bases identical to TRBD1. The CDR3 extends over 18 amino acids. V dropped 5 bases and J dropped 0; count of bases not matched to a gene: 8. CDR1 and CDR2 from the germline V gene are MNHEY and SMNVEV (reference sequence). CDR3 loop: CASSPRTGASSGANVLTF. The CDR3 DNA is TGTGCCAGCAGTCCGAGGACAGGGGCCAGCTCTGGGGCCAACGTCCTGACTTTC.

The chain uses TRBV6-1 and TRBJ2-1; perhaps TRBD2 as D (6 bases). The V end lost 4 bases, the J end lost 8 bases, and 18 bases lay between the germline ends. The CDR3 consists of 15 residues. Looked up from germline, CDR1 is MNHNS and CDR2 is SASEGT. The chain's CDR3 is CASSAGVGRRDEQFF. Written as DNA, the CDR3 is TGTGCCAGCAGTGCGGGGGTCGGGAGAAGAGATGAGCAGTTCTTC.